This TCR beta chain emerged from a study of blood T cells in healthy people across ages. Primed by a sample-barcoded 5' primer and a J-beta primer mix, a second PCR proceeded for roughly 7 to 12 cycles. TCRdb analysed the 5' RACE reads with MiXCR anew, one entry per CDR3 protein. The sample records about 670,000 distinct CDR3 sequences, around 41% being singletons. This clonotype has a count of ten or more. This CDR3 contains 15 residues. Germline values: CDR1 MDHEN, CDR2 SYDVKM. V was cut by 5 bases and J by 0 bases, with 8 bases left in between. The sequenced sample consisted of blood. The sequence was collected from a man older than 75 in good health. This chain connects TRBV28 to TRBJ2-6, with a weak D call TRBD2 (5 bases). The CDR3 loop reads CASSLGISGANVLTF. The CDR3, as DNA: TGTGCCAGCAGTCTCGGGATCTCTGGGGCCAACGTCCTGACTTTC.